Shown below are 8 T cell receptor beta chains from a single sample sequenced in a study of OX40 agonist ivuxolimab in advanced cancers. Sequencing used immunoSEQ multiplex PCR; TCRdb keeps in-frame clones, though not all of them. The sample yields 65,000 to 90,000 clones, more than 80% seen once. Sequencing used CD4+ or CD8+ T cells sorted from blood, obtained in a trial of the OX40 agonist ivuxolimab. The receptors originated from an adult with an advanced solid tumor such as melanoma, head and neck, liver or kidney cancer.

V is TRBV11-3 and J is TRBJ2-7; either TRBD1 or TRBD2 may fit D (6 bases each). Trimming pared 2 bases from V and 3 bases from J, leaving 11 bases between. CDR1 is SGHNT and CDR2 is YENEEA in the germline V gene. CDR3 length equals 14 residues. CDR3 sequence: CASSLRGGYYEQYF. CDR3 in DNA: TGTGCCAGCAGCTTACGAGGGGGGTACTACGAGCAGTACTTC.

This sequence joins TRBV2 and TRBJ2-7; a possible D gene is TRBD2 (6 bases). Germline assignment: CDR1 SNHLY and CDR2 FYNNEI. The CDR3 runs to 14 residues. Trimming left V 1 base short and J 4 bases short, with 11 bases between. The CDR3 DNA reads TGTGCCAGCAGTGAAGGACTAGTTGGGTACGAGCAGTACTTC. Its protein product is CASSEGLVGYEQYF.

This chain uses TRBV28 with TRBJ1-5; maybe TRBD1 (6 bases). The V end was cut by 8 bases, the J end by 6 bases, with 23 bases between. The CDR3 is 16 amino acids. Germline V gene lookup returns CDR1 MDHEN and CDR2 SYDVKM. CDR3 region: CASGALGGAGVQPQHF. CDR3 sequence (DNA): TGTGCCAGCGGGGCCCTTGGGGGGGCTGGGGTTCAGCCCCAGCATTTT.

This chain joins TRBV6-1 and TRBJ2-3, with 8 nucleotides matching TRBD2. The V gene end was trimmed by 3 bases and the J gene end by 10 bases; junction bases not matched to a gene: 3. The germline V gene has CDR1 MNHNS and CDR2 SASEGT. The CDR3 totals 12 residues. DNA of the CDR3: TGTGCCAGCAGTGAGAGCGGGAGTTCGCAGTATTTT. As protein: CASSESGSSQYF.

This rearrangement joins TRBV7-2 to TRBJ1-4; D is uncertain. Germline V CDR1 and CDR2: SGHTA, FQGNSA. Trimming cost V 4 bases and J 8 bases, with 17 bases left between them. The length of the CDR3 is 15 residues. The CDR3 sequence is CASSSRGGSTEKLFF. CDR3 DNA: TGTGCCAGCAGCTCCCGGGGAGGGTCCACAGAAAAACTGTTTTTT.

This rearrangement joins TRBV18 to TRBJ1-2, with D uncertain. This CDR3 is built from 13 residues. The ends were cut back, 4 bases at V and 3 bases at J, with 9 bases in the middle. Germline CDR1 reads KGHSH; CDR2 reads LQKENI. The CDR3 protein is CASSQTTDYGYTF. The CDR3 nucleotides read TGTGCCAGCTCACAAACGACGGACTATGGCTACACCTTC.

The chain uses TRBV4-3 and TRBJ2-1; the match to TRBD2 covers 7 bases. The V gene's germline CDR1 is LGHNA and CDR2 YSLEER. V shed 0 bases and J 8 bases; nucleotides not matched to a gene: 4. The CDR3 sequence is 14 residues long. CDR3 DNA: TGCGCCAGCAGCCAAGAGGCGGGAGTCGATGAGCAGTTCTTC. Its protein is CASSQEAGVDEQFF.

The rearrangement joins TRBV5-4 to TRBJ1-4; no clear D. Trimming removed 1 base from V and 4 bases from J, with 11 bases in between. This CDR3 is built from 15 residues. Germline lookup yields CDR1 SGHNT and CDR2 YYREEE (reference sequence). CDR3 nucleotide sequence: TGTGCCAGCAGCTTGCCGGGTTTTGGTAATGAAAAACTGTTTTTT. This encodes CASSLPGFGNEKLFF.